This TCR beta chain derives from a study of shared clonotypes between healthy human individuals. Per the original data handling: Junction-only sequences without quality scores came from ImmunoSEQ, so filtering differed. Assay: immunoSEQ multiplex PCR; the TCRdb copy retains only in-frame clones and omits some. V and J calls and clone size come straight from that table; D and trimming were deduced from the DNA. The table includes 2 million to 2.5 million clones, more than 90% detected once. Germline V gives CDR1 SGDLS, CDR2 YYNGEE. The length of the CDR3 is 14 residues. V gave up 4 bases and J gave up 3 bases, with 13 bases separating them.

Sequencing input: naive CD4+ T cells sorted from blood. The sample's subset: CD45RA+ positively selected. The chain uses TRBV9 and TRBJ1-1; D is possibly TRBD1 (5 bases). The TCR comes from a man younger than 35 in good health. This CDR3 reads CASSRRTGDTEAFF. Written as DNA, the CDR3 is TGTGCCAGCAGCCGCCGGACGGGGGACACTGAAGCTTTCTTT. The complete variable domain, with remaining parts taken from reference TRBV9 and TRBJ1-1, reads DSGVTQTPKHLITATGQRVTLRCSPRSGDLSVYWYQQSLDQGLQFLIQYYNGEERAKGNILERFSAQQFPDLHSELNLSSLELGDSALYFCASSRRTGDTEAFFGQGTRLTVV.